The rows below give T cell receptor beta chains drawn from one sample of a study of radiation and T cells in renal cell carcinoma. TCRdb's copy holds only in-frame clones and misses some; the assay was immunoSEQ multiplex PCR. The sample holds 25,000 to 40,000 clones, roughly 80% seen once. The material sequenced was blood, taken from a patient whose treatment included radiotherapy and nephrectomy. Receptors originate from a man in his fifties or sixties with renal cell carcinoma. Each CDR3 is given with its conserved first and last residue. Each record gives: V gene, J gene, D gene, clone size, CDR3 DNA, CDR3 protein. The D gene is left open where the match is weak. Clone size is given for some rows only: seen once, a few or many times, or a class if the clone is expanded.

v_call: TRBV7-2
j_call: TRBJ2-2
d_call: NA
clone_size: NA
cdr3_nt: TGTGCCAGCAGGCCCGGGGCAGGGGCGAACACCGGGGAGCTGTTTTTT
cdr3_aa: CASRPGAGANTGELFF

v_call: TRBV18
j_call: TRBJ1-4
d_call: NA
clone_size: NA
cdr3_nt: TGTGCCAGCTCACCACCTATTAGACAGGCGAATGAAAAACTGTTTTTT
cdr3_aa: CASSPPIRQANEKLFF

v_call: TRBV7-9
j_call: TRBJ1-1
d_call: NA
clone_size: NA
cdr3_nt: TGTGCCAGCAGCTTATCAGGGGTCACTGAAGCTTTCTTT
cdr3_aa: CASSLSGVTEAFF

v_call: TRBV4-1
j_call: TRBJ1-2
d_call: NA
clone_size: NA
cdr3_nt: TGCGCCAGCAGCCAACCCAGGGCCCTTAACTATGGCTACACCTTC
cdr3_aa: CASSQPRALNYGYTF

v_call: TRBV4-3
j_call: TRBJ2-7
d_call: NA
clone_size: NA
cdr3_nt: TGCGCCAGCAGCTCTCGACTAAACTCCTACGAGCAGTACTTC
cdr3_aa: CASSSRLNSYEQYF

v_call: TRBV7-9
j_call: TRBJ2-3
d_call: NA
clone_size: NA
cdr3_nt: TGTGCCAGCAGCTTAGAAGATACGCAGTATTTT
cdr3_aa: CASSLEDTQYF

v_call: TRBV9
j_call: TRBJ1-2
d_call: NA
clone_size: NA
cdr3_nt: TGTGCCAGCAGCGTAGTAGGGGGATCTGGTGGTGGCTACACCTTC
cdr3_aa: CASSVVGGSGGGYTF

v_call: TRBV21-1
j_call: TRBJ1-1
d_call: NA
clone_size: NA
cdr3_nt: TGTGCCAGCAGCGGGCAGGGGATGAACACTGAAGCTTTCTTT
cdr3_aa: CASSGQGMNTEAFF

v_call: TRBV6-6
j_call: TRBJ2-5
d_call: TRBD1
clone_size: NA
cdr3_nt: TGTGCCAGCAGTCGGGACAGCCAAGAGACCCAGTACTTC
cdr3_aa: CASSRDSQETQYF

v_call: TRBV4-3
j_call: TRBJ1-5
d_call: NA
clone_size: once
cdr3_nt: TGCGCCAGCAGCCAAGATCGAAAGGGAAATCAGCCCCAGCATTTT
cdr3_aa: CASSQDRKGNQPQHF

v_call: TRBV7-2
j_call: TRBJ2-5
d_call: NA
clone_size: NA
cdr3_nt: TGTGCCAGCAGCCCCGGTTTTGGGGGCGGGAGTCTGGAGACCCAGTACTTC
cdr3_aa: CASSPGFGGGSLETQYF

v_call: TRBV5-5
j_call: TRBJ1-5
d_call: NA
clone_size: NA
cdr3_nt: TGTGCCAGCAGCTTGTTTGCGTCGGGCAATCAGCCCCAGCATTTT
cdr3_aa: CASSLFASGNQPQHF

v_call: TRBV12-5
j_call: TRBJ2-3
d_call: NA
clone_size: NA
cdr3_nt: TGTGCTAGTGGTTCTCTTCGCTCGGGGGATACGCAGTATTTT
cdr3_aa: CASGSLRSGDTQYF

v_call: TRBV7-9
j_call: TRBJ2-7
d_call: NA
clone_size: NA
cdr3_nt: TGTGCCAGCACCGAGGACCGGAGCTCCTACGAGCAGTACTTC
cdr3_aa: CASTEDRSSYEQYF

v_call: TRBV6-1
j_call: TRBJ1-4
d_call: NA
clone_size: NA
cdr3_nt: TGTGCCAGCAGTGAGATTGCAACTAATGAAAAACTGTTTTTT
cdr3_aa: CASSEIATNEKLFF

v_call: TRBV7-9
j_call: TRBJ1-4
d_call: NA
clone_size: NA
cdr3_nt: TGTGCCAGCAGCCAAGATAGGGCAACTAATGAAAAACTGTTTTTT
cdr3_aa: CASSQDRATNEKLFF

v_call: TRBV2
j_call: TRBJ2-2
d_call: TRBD1
clone_size: few
cdr3_nt: TGTGCCAGCAGTCCACGGGACAGGAGAAGGGCCGGGGAGCTGTTTTTT
cdr3_aa: CASSPRDRRRAGELFF

v_call: TRBV15
j_call: TRBJ1-3
d_call: NA
clone_size: NA
cdr3_nt: TGTGCCACCAGCAGAGCCCGGGGTGACACCATATATTTT
cdr3_aa: CATSRARGDTIYF

v_call: TRBV25-1
j_call: TRBJ1-2
d_call: TRBD1
clone_size: NA
cdr3_nt: TGTGCCAGCAGTCAGGGGACAGGGGGCGGCTACACCTTC
cdr3_aa: CASSQGTGGGYTF

v_call: TRBV2
j_call: TRBJ1-5
d_call: NA
clone_size: few
cdr3_nt: TGTGCCAGCAGTGAAACTGATAGCAATCAGCCCCAGCATTTT
cdr3_aa: CASSETDSNQPQHF

v_call: TRBV5-1
j_call: TRBJ2-2
d_call: NA
clone_size: NA
cdr3_nt: TGCGCCAGCATCAATTTCCCTGCGTCTAGCCCTAGGGACACCGGGGAGCTGTTTTTT
cdr3_aa: CASINFPASSPRDTGELFF

v_call: TRBV7-8
j_call: TRBJ2-2
d_call: NA
clone_size: NA
cdr3_nt: TGTGCCAGCAGCAGGGCGGTCAATGCGAACACCGGGGAGCTGTTTTTT
cdr3_aa: CASSRAVNANTGELFF

v_call: TRBV6-1
j_call: TRBJ1-5
d_call: NA
clone_size: few
cdr3_nt: TGTGCCAGCACAGGGGAGGGGTCCCAGCATTTT
cdr3_aa: CASTGEGSQHF

v_call: TRBV5-1
j_call: TRBJ2-3
d_call: NA
clone_size: NA
cdr3_nt: TGCGCCAGCAGCTTCTTAAGCAGCACAGATACGCAGTATTTT
cdr3_aa: CASSFLSSTDTQYF

v_call: TRBV11-3
j_call: TRBJ2-1
d_call: NA
clone_size: once
cdr3_nt: TGTGCCAGCAGCTTAAACGTCAATGAGCAGTTCTTC
cdr3_aa: CASSLNVNEQFF

v_call: TRBV25-1
j_call: TRBJ2-1
d_call: TRBD2
clone_size: NA
cdr3_nt: TGTGCCAGCAGACGCAGGGGGTATAGCGGGGGATACAATGAGCAGTTCTTC
cdr3_aa: CASRRRGYSGGYNEQFF

v_call: TRBV7-3
j_call: TRBJ2-1
d_call: TRBD2
clone_size: NA
cdr3_nt: TGTGCCAGCAGCTTAAACGGGCGGACTAGAGGGGAGCAGTTCTTC
cdr3_aa: CASSLNGRTRGEQFF

v_call: TRBV30
j_call: TRBJ1-2
d_call: NA
clone_size: NA
cdr3_nt: TGTGCCTGGAGTGCCCAGACAGGAGGCTACACCTTC
cdr3_aa: CAWSAQTGGYTF

v_call: TRBV5-6
j_call: TRBJ1-6
d_call: TRBD1
clone_size: NA
cdr3_nt: TGTGCCAGCAGCCGGGGACAGAATAATTCACCCCTCCACTTT
cdr3_aa: CASSRGQNNSPLHF

v_call: TRBV5-1
j_call: TRBJ1-3
d_call: NA
clone_size: few
cdr3_nt: TGCGCCAGCAGCTTGGGAGACTCCTCTGGAAACACCATATATTTT
cdr3_aa: CASSLGDSSGNTIYF

v_call: TRBV7-9
j_call: TRBJ2-3
d_call: TRBD1
clone_size: NA
cdr3_nt: TGTGCCAGCAGCCCACGGACAGGGGGAGGAGATACGCAGTATTTT
cdr3_aa: CASSPRTGGGDTQYF

v_call: TRBV15
j_call: TRBJ1-5
d_call: NA
clone_size: NA
cdr3_nt: TGTGCCACCAGCAGATATGGACAGCCCAATCAGCCCCAGCATTTT
cdr3_aa: CATSRYGQPNQPQHF

v_call: TRBV19
j_call: TRBJ1-1
d_call: NA
clone_size: medium-sized
cdr3_nt: TGTGCCAGTAGTATATCGGGCTGGGGCACTGAAGCTTTCTTT
cdr3_aa: CASSISGWGTEAFF

v_call: TRBV7-8
j_call: TRBJ2-3
d_call: NA
clone_size: NA
cdr3_nt: TGTGCCAGCAGCTTACTGAACTTAGTCTCGAGCACAGATACGCAGTATTTT
cdr3_aa: CASSLLNLVSSTDTQYF

v_call: TRBV18
j_call: TRBJ2-3
d_call: NA
clone_size: NA
cdr3_nt: TGTGCCAGCTCACCACCCGCCGGGAGAAAAGATACGCAGTATTTT
cdr3_aa: CASSPPAGRKDTQYF

v_call: TRBV30
j_call: TRBJ1-5
d_call: NA
clone_size: NA
cdr3_nt: TGTGCCTGGAGTGCCGTCGGGAATCAGCCCCAGCATTTT
cdr3_aa: CAWSAVGNQPQHF

v_call: TRBV11-2
j_call: TRBJ2-7
d_call: NA
clone_size: NA
cdr3_nt: TGTGCCAGCAGCTTCGGCAGGGACCACGAGCAGTACTTC
cdr3_aa: CASSFGRDHEQYF

v_call: TRBV25-1
j_call: TRBJ2-7
d_call: NA
clone_size: NA
cdr3_nt: TGTGCCAGCGCGGGAATCTACGAGCAGTACTTC
cdr3_aa: CASAGIYEQYF

v_call: TRBV12-5
j_call: TRBJ2-5
d_call: NA
clone_size: NA
cdr3_nt: TGTGCTAGTGGACCCGGAGGGGTCCAAGAGACCCAGTACTTC
cdr3_aa: CASGPGGVQETQYF

v_call: TRBV7-9
j_call: TRBJ1-5
d_call: NA
clone_size: NA
cdr3_nt: TGTGCCAGCAGCAAGGGGGGGGGCAATCAGCCCCAGCATTTT
cdr3_aa: CASSKGGGNQPQHF

v_call: TRBV4-3
j_call: TRBJ1-1
d_call: NA
clone_size: NA
cdr3_nt: TGCGCCAGCAGCCCAAATGGGACCCCGGGGAAGAACACTGAAGCTTTCTTT
cdr3_aa: CASSPNGTPGKNTEAFF

v_call: TRBV14
j_call: TRBJ1-1
d_call: NA
clone_size: NA
cdr3_nt: TGTGCCAGCAGCCTCCAGAGGCGGGACACTGAAGCTTTCTTT
cdr3_aa: CASSLQRRDTEAFF

v_call: TRBV5-5
j_call: TRBJ1-4
d_call: TRBD1
clone_size: NA
cdr3_nt: TGTGCCAGCAGGTCGGACAGGGTAGGGGGTGAAAAACTGTTTTTT
cdr3_aa: CASRSDRVGGEKLFF

v_call: TRBV10-3
j_call: TRBJ1-1
d_call: NA
clone_size: NA
cdr3_nt: TGTGCCATCACCTCTGGCCCGCGTAGGACTGAAGCTTTCTTT
cdr3_aa: CAITSGPRRTEAFF

v_call: TRBV5-4
j_call: TRBJ2-1
d_call: NA
clone_size: NA
cdr3_nt: TGTGCCAGCAGCTTGCCGGGACAAGGCAATGAGCAGTTCTTC
cdr3_aa: CASSLPGQGNEQFF

v_call: TRBV6-5
j_call: TRBJ1-4
d_call: NA
clone_size: NA
cdr3_nt: TGTGCCAGCACTCGAGGGACTCCCGGGACTGAAAAACTGTTTTTT
cdr3_aa: CASTRGTPGTEKLFF

v_call: TRBV30
j_call: TRBJ1-2
d_call: NA
clone_size: once
cdr3_nt: TGTGCCTGGAGTGTAACAGGCCTCCACGCCTTC
cdr3_aa: CAWSVTGLHAF

v_call: TRBV9
j_call: TRBJ1-5
d_call: NA
clone_size: NA
cdr3_nt: TGTGCCAGCAGCGGCGGGTCGAGACTGTTTAGCAATCAGCCCCAGCATTTT
cdr3_aa: CASSGGSRLFSNQPQHF